Below, one T cell receptor (beta chain) is given with its context. The target antigen is unknown. Unmatched junction bases numbered 11, after V lost 2 bases and J lost 8 bases. The CDR3 has 17 residues. Germline V CDR1 and CDR2: MNHNS, SASEGT. Sequencing started from total RNA isolated from unfractionated whole blood. This record belongs to a study of human T cells and chemical hapten exposure. TCRdb analysed the 5' RACE reads with MiXCR anew, one entry per CDR3 protein. Here the sample spans 65,000 to 90,000 distinct CDR3 sequences, about 16% being singletons. Study results and limitations: High-frequency TCRs, those above 1 in 1000, stayed the same after DPC sensitization.

This rearrangement joins TRBV6-1 to TRBJ2-4, with 11 bases lining up with TRBD2. The TCR originated in a female donor in good health. The CDR3 region has the DNA TGTGCCAGCAGTGAAAGGAGAACTAGCGGGGGATGGGACATTCAGTACTTC. Translated, it gives CASSERRTSGGWDIQYF.